This T cell receptor beta chain is from a study of identical twins. This clonotype was recorded a few times. Trimming cost V 1 base and J 4 bases; bases outside gene matches: 7. Germline V gene data show CDR1 as LGHNA and CDR2 as YSLEER. The length of the CDR3 is 17 residues. TCRdb independently ran MiXCR on the 5' RACE reads; one entry per CDR3 protein. Of 420,000 or so distinct CDR3 sequences listed, about 18% are singletons. The J gene is TRBJ1-5, the V gene TRBV4-3; 10 nucleotides agree with TRBD1. The TCR comes from a man aged 45-65 years in good health. The sequencing sample was made of naive T cells sorted from blood. This CDR3 reads CASSQGLLGQGNQPQHF. CDR3 DNA sequence: TGCGCCAGCAGCCAAGGGTTACTGGGACAGGGGAATCAGCCCCAGCATTTT.